This T cell receptor (beta chain) was documented in a study of cytomegalovirus exposure and HLA in healthy donors. V was shortened by 2 bases and J by 3 bases, with 9 bases between the two germline ends. Germline V CDR1 and CDR2: SGHNT, YYREEE (reference sequence). The CDR3 runs to 13 residues. Use of 60 Vbeta and 13 Jbeta primers characterized the PCR. Generated by immunoSEQ multiplex PCR, the TCRdb table keeps only in-frame clones and is missing some. This table has about 120,000 clones, around 10% appearing once. Comment on this clone: What it recognizes is unknown.

Study-wide findings and caveats: In a later analysis, TCR association rates varied by HLA locus: DRB1 most, HLA-C fewest. What was likely a sequencing artifact was a cluster of highly shared sequence variants.

Source material: PBMCs. The sequence came from a man aged 25 to 40 in good health and CMV-seronegative. The chain joins TRBV5-4 to TRBJ2-7; D is perhaps TRBD1 (5 bases). The CDR3 coding sequence is TGTGCCAGCAGCTTCGGTGACAGCTACGAGCAGTACTTC. It is translated as CASSFGDSYEQYF.